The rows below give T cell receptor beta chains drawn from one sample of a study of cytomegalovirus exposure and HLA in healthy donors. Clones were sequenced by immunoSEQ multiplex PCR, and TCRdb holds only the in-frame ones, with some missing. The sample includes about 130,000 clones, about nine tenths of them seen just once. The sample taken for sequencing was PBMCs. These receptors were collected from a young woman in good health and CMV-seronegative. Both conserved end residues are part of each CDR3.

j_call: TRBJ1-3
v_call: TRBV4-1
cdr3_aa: CASSPLGHRSGNTIYF

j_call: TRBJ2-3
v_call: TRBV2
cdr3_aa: CASGQGREGTQYF

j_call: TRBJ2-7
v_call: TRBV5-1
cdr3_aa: CASSLEGQGVTEQYF

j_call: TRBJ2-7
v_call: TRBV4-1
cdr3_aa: CASSQARYRGHNYEQYF

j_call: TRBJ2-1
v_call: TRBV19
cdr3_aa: CASSIAGLGGDEQFF

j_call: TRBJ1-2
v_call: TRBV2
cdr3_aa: CASSETGSYGYTF

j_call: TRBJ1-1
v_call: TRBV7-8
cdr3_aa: CASSVQGGGGKTEAFF

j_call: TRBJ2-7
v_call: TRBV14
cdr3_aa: CASSQEGGLFSYEQYF

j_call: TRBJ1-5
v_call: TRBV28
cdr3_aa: CASSLAGSNQPQHF

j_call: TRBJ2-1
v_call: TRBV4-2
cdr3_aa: CASSQANRAGNEQFF

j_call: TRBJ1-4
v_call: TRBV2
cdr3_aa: CASRPRTGGQKLFF

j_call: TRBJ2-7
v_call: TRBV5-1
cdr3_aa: CASSSGLRTDEQYF

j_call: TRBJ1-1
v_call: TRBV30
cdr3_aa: CACNPGRWNTEAFF

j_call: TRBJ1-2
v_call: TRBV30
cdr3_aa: CAWSPRTGLGYTF

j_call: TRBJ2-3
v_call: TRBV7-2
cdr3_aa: CASSFREGSTDTQYF

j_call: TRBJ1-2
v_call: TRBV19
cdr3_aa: CASSIETPSRQGAYGYTF

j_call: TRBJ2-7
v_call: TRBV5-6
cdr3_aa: CASSLGGVGTYEQYF

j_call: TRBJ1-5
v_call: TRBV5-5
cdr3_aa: CASSLSDTRFHQPQHF

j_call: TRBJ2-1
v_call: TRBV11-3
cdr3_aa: CASSWTSAGYNEQFF

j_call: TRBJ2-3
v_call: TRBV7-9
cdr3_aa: CASSSVAGGPADTQYF

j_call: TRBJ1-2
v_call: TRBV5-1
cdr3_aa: CASSSSGTGNYGYTF

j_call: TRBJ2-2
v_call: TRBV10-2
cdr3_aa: CASSFIQGSWEGVTGELFF

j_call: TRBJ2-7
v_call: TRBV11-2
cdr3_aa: CASSLNSQIPYEQYF

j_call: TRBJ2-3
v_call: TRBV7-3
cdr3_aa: CASSLYGEVTDTQYF

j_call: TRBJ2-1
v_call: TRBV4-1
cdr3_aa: CASSQVEGNEQFF

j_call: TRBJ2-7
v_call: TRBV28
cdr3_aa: CASSHRQGLRLYEQYF

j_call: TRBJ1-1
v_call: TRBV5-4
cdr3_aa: CASSSSRENTEAFF

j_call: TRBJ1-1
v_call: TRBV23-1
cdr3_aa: CASSQAATRNTEAFF

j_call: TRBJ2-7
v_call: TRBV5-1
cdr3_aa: CASSSVPGKLYEQYF